The text below deals with one TCR beta chain. Its target is unknown. The record originates from a study of T cells expressing NK-cell markers. The CDR3 has 16 residues. Synthesis of TCR beta cDNA relied on 5'RACE template switching carrying UMIs. TCRdb re-called the 5' RACE reads and catalogs CDR3 proteins one per entry, DNA excluded. The sample has roughly 420,000 distinct CDR3 sequences, and its top ten clones hold about 7.1%. Whole-study findings and limits: Expanded clones of NKG2C+ T cells had an unclear HCMV specificity.

This sequence originates from a woman aged 18 to 75 in good health. The material sequenced was blood T cells: a sorted CD56 or NKG2C T cell subset, CD4+ or CD8+ T cells, or bulk PBMC T cells (not recorded which). This sequence joins TRBV12-3 or TRBV12-4 and TRBJ2-3. The CDR3 loop reads CASSFSAYNRTDTQYF.